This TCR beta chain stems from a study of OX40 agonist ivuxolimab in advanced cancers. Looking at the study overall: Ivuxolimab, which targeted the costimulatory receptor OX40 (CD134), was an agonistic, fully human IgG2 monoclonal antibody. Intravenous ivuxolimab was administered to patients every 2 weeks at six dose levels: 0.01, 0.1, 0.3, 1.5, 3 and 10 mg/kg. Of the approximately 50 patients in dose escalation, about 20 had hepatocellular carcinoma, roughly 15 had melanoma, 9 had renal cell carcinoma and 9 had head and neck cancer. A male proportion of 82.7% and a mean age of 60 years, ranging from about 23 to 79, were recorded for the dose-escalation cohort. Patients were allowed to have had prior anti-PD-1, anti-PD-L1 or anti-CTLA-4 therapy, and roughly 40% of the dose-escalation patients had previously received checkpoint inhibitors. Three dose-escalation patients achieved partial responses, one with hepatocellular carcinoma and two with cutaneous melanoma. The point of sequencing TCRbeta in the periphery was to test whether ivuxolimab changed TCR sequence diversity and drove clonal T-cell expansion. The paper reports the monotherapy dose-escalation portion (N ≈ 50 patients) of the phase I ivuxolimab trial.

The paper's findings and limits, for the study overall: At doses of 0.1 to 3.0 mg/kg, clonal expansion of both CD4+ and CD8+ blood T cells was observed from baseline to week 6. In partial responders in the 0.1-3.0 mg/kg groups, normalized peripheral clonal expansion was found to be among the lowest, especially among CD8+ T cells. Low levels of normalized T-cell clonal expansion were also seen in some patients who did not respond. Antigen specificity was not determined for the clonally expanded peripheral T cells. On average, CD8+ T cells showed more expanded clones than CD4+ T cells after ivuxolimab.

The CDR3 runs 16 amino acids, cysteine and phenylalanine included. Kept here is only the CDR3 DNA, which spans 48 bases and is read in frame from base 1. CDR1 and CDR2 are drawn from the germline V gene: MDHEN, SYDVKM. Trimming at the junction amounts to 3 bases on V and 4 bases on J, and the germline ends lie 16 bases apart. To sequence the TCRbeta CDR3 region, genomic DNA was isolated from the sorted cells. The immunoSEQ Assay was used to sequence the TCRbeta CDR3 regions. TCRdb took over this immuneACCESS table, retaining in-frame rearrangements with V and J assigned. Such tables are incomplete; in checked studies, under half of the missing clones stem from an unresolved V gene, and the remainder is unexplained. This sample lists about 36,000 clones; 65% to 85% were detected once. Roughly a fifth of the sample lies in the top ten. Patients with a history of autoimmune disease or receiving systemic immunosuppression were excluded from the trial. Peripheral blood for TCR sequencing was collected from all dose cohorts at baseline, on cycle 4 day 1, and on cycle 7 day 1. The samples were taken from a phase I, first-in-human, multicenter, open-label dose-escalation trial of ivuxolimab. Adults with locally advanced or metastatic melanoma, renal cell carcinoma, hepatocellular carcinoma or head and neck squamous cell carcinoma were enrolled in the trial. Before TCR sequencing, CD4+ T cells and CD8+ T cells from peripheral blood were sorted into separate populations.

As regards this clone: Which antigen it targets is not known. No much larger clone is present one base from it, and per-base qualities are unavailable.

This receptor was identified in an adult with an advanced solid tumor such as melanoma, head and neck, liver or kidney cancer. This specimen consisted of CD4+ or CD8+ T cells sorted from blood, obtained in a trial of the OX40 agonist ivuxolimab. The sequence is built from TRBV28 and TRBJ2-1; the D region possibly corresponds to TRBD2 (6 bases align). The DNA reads TGTGCCAGCAGTTTGGTAGAACTAGCCACTTACAATGAGCAGTTCTTC. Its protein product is CASSLVELATYNEQFF.